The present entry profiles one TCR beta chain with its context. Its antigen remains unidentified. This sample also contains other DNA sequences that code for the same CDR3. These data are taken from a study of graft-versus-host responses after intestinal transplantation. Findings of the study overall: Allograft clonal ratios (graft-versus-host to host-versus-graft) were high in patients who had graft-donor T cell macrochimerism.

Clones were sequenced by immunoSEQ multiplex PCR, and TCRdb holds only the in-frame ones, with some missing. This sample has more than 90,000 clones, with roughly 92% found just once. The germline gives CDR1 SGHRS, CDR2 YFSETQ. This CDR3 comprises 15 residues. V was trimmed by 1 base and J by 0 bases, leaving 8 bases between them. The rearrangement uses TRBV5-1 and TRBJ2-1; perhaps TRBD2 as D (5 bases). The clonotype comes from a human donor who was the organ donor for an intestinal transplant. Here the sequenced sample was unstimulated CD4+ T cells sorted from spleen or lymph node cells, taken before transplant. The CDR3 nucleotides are TGCGCCAGCAGCTTGACGGGGTCCTCCTACAATGAGCAGTTCTTC. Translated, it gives CASSLTGSSYNEQFF.